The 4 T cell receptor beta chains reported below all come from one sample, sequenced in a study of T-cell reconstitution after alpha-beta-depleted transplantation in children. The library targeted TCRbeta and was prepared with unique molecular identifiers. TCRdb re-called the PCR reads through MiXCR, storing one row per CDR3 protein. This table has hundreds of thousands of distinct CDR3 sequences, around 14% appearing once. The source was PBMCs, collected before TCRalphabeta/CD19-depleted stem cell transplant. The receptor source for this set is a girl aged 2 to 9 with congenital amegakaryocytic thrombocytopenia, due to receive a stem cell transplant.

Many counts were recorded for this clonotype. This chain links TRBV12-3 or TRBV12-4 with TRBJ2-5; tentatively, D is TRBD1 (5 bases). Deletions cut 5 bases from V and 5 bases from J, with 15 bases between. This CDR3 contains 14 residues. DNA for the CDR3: TGTGCCAGCAGTCTAGGGCTGGGGCGGGAGACCCAGTACTTC. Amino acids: CASSLGLGRETQYF.

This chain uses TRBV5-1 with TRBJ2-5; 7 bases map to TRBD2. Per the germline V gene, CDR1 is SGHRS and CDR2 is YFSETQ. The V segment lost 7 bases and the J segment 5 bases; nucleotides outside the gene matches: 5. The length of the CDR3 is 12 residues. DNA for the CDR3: TGCGCCAGCGGTTGGGAGGGGGAGACCCAGTACTTC. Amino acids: CASGWEGETQYF.

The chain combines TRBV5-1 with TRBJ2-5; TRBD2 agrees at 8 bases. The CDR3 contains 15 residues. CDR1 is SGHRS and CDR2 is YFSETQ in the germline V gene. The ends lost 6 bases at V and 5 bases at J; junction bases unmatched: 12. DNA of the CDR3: TGCGCCAGCACAGGACTAGCTCGGGGGAGTGAGACCCAGTACTTC. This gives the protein CASTGLARGSETQYF. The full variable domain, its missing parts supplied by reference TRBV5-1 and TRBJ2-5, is KAGVTQTPRYLIKTRGQQVTLSCSPISGHRSVSWYQQTPGQGLQFLFEYFSETQRNKGNFPGRFSGRQFSNSRSEMNVSTLELGDSALYLCASTGLARGSETQYFGPGTRLLVL.

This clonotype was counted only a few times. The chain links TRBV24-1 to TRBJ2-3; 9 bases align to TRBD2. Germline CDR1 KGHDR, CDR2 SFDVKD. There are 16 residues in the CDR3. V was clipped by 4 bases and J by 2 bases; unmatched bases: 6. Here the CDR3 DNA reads TGTGCCACCAGTGACCAGACTAGCGGAGACACAGATACGCAGTATTTT. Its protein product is CATSDQTSGDTDTQYF.